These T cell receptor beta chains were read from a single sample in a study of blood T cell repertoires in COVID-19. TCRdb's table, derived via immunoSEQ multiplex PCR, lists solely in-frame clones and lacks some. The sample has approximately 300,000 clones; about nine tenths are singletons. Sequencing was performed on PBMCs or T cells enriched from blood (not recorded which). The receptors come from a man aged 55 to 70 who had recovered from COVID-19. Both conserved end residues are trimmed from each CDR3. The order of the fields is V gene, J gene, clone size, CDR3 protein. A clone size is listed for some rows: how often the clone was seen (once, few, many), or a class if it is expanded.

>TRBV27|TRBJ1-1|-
ASSGTGTGGADTEAF
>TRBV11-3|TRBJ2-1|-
ASSRGLAGPNEQF
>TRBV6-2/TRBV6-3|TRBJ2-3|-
ASSASGHGTDTQY
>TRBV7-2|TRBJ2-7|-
ASSLDSYYEQY
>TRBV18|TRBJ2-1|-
ASSHDSYNEQF
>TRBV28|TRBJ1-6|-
ASSLFNPRTGRRRRSPLH
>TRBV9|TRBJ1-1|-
ASSADSPGYEAF
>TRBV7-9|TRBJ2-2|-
ASSLRQGNTGELF
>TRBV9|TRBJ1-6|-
ASSVGQGQSPLH
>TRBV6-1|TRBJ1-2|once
ASIEARFGDRYSEQGYT
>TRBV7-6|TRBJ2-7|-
ASSPRGDYEQY
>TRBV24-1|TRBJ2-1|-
ATSDPTGGLNLNEQF
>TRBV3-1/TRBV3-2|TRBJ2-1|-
ASSPRQSVSSYNEQF
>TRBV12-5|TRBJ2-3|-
ASALGLAGRDTQY
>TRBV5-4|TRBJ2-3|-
ASKQGSTDTQY
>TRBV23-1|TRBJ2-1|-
ASSQSTGLNDNEQF
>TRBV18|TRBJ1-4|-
ASSPNRGNEKLF
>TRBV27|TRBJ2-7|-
ASAWRGEQY
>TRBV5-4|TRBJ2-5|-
ASSSGASGRKGGETQY
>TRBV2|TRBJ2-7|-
ASHRTVYEQY
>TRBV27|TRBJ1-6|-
ASSLPDWGPRP
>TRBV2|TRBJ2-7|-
ASSEGRDYSYEQY
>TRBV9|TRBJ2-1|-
ASSKTSGYNEQF
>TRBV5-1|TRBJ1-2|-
ASSPGQGSLYGYT
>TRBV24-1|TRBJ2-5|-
ATSDPGQPTETQY
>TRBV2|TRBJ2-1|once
ASREWGTGNEQF
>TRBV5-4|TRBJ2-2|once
ASRSSGPNTGELF
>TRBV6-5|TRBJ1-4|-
ASRRRVATNEKLF
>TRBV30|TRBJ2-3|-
AWTTPSGSTDTQY
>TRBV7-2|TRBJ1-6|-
ASSLREALYNSPLH
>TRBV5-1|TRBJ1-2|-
ASSPTYRGSYGYT
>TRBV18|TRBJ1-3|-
ASSPDSKRSSGNTIY
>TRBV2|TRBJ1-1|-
ASSEVRVIAEAF
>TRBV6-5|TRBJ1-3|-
ASSYGGTSGNTIY
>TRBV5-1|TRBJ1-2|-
ASRTGGNYGYT
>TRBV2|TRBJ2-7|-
ASSHPGQTLGLAGGRSYEQY
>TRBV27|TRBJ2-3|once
ASRQDRLGPDTQY
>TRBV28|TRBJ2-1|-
ASSLPYGRARYNEQF
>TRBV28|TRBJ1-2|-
ASSPRGGSNYGYT